The rows below give T cell receptor beta chains drawn from one sample of a study of T cells after yellow fever vaccination. Each CDR3 protein is one row after TCRdb ran MiXCR on the 5' RACE reads. The table includes under 600,000 distinct CDR3 sequences, about 13% detected once. Source: PBMCs, taken on the day of the yellow fever booster vaccination. These receptors originate from a man aged 25-45 years who received the YFV17D yellow fever vaccine. Each CDR3 is given with its conserved first and last residue. Each record gives: clone size, J gene, V gene, D gene, CDR3 protein, CDR3 DNA. A D gene is named only where the DNA matches it firmly. Clone size is not always given. Where it is, it says once, few, many or a class for expanded clones.

-	TRBJ2-7	TRBV7-2	TRBD2	CASSFSSSGSTPVQQYF	TGTGCCAGCAGCTTTAGTAGTAGCGGGAGTACTCCTGTCCAGCAGTACTTC
-	TRBJ2-3	TRBV9	-	CASSVGVGRTDTQYF	TGTGCCAGCAGCGTAGGGGTGGGGCGTACAGATACGCAGTATTTT
-	TRBJ2-3	TRBV5-5	-	CASSLGSIAQYF	TGTGCCAGCAGCTTAGGGTCTATTGCGCAGTATTTT
-	TRBJ1-1	TRBV20-1	-	CSAGARIAEAFF	TGCAGTGCGGGGGCCCGAATCGCTGAAGCTTTCTTT
-	TRBJ2-1	TRBV7-3	-	CASSQSGQGRNEQFF	TGTGCCAGCAGCCAAAGTGGGCAGGGTAGGAATGAGCAGTTCTTC
few	TRBJ2-5	TRBV5-1	-	CASSLSFAETQETQYF	TGCGCCAGCAGCTTGAGCTTCGCGGAGACCCAAGAGACCCAGTACTTC
few	TRBJ2-1	TRBV12-3/TRBV12-4	-	CASSPPQNMGKPGEQFF	TGTGCCAGCAGTCCTCCTCAGAACATGGGTAAGCCGGGTGAGCAGTTCTTC
many	TRBJ2-1	TRBV28	-	CASSEQGAWLVNEQFF	TGTGCCAGCAGTGAGCAGGGAGCATGGTTAGTCAATGAGCAGTTCTTC
few	TRBJ2-3	TRBV12-3/TRBV12-4	-	CASTLSLGATQYF	TGTGCCAGCACTTTATCGTTGGGCGCTACGCAGTATTTT
-	TRBJ2-1	TRBV4-2	TRBD2	CASSPGTSGRPHNEQFF	TGTGCCAGCAGCCCCGGGACTAGCGGGAGGCCCCACAATGAGCAGTTCTTC
few	TRBJ2-1	TRBV10-1	TRBD2	CASSPTSGSNPEQFF	TGCGCCAGCAGCCCCACTAGCGGGAGTAACCCTGAGCAGTTCTTC
many	TRBJ2-7	TRBV28	-	CASSLPGSYEQYF	TGTGCCAGCAGTTTACCAGGGTCCTACGAGCAGTACTTC
-	TRBJ2-7	TRBV20-1	TRBD2	CSARGLAAYEQYF	TGCAGTGCTAGAGGTCTAGCGGCCTACGAGCAGTACTTC
few	TRBJ2-1	TRBV6-2/TRBV6-3	-	CASSTRRRAYNEQFF	TGTGCCAGCAGCACACGGAGGCGCGCCTACAATGAGCAGTTCTTC
-	TRBJ2-6	TRBV4-3	-	CASSQERDRGTGSGANVLTF	TGCGCCAGCAGCCAAGAGCGGGACAGAGGTACCGGCTCTGGGGCCAACGTCCTGACTTTC
many	TRBJ2-7	TRBV5-1	-	CASSLARDNYEQYF	TGCGCCAGCAGCTTGGCCCGGGACAACTACGAGCAGTACTTC
-	TRBJ2-3	TRBV7-8	-	CASSLRRGRGDTQYF	TGTGCCAGCAGCTTAAGGAGGGGGCGAGGGGATACGCAGTATTTT
-	TRBJ2-7	TRBV30	-	CAWSNRDTLYYEQYF	TGTGCCTGGAGCAACCGGGACACCCTCTACTACGAGCAGTACTTC
-	TRBJ2-1	TRBV20-1	TRBD2	CSASGLAGSYNEQFF	TGCAGTGCTTCGGGACTAGCGGGCTCCTACAATGAGCAGTTCTTC
few	TRBJ2-5	TRBV12-3/TRBV12-4	-	CASGGIRETQYF	TGTGCCAGCGGCGGGATTCGAGAGACCCAGTACTTC
few	TRBJ2-4	TRBV12-3/TRBV12-4	-	CASSPPKAKNIQYF	TGTGCCAGCAGTCCCCCGAAAGCCAAAAACATTCAGTACTTC
-	TRBJ2-5	TRBV7-8	-	CASSFRDTKQETQYF	TGTGCCAGCAGCTTCCGGGACACAAAACAAGAGACCCAGTACTTC
few	TRBJ2-7	TRBV20-1	-	CSARPGTSLPYEQYF	TGCAGTGCTAGACCCGGGACCAGTCTCCCCTACGAGCAGTACTTC
-	TRBJ1-1	TRBV2	-	CASSNRAMNTEAFF	TGTGCCAGCAGCAACAGGGCTATGAACACTGAAGCTTTCTTT
-	TRBJ2-5	TRBV7-3	-	CASSWGGGETQYF	TGTGCCAGCAGCTGGGGGGGCGGAGAGACCCAGTACTTC
-	TRBJ2-1	TRBV7-9	-	CASSSRLDSHEQFF	TGTGCCAGCAGCTCCCGCCTCGATAGCCATGAGCAGTTCTTC
few	TRBJ2-7	TRBV6-1	-	CASSEYSTKSYEQYF	TGTGCCAGCAGTGAATATTCGACGAAGTCCTACGAGCAGTACTTC
-	TRBJ1-2	TRBV18	-	CASSPSQGAANYGYTF	TGTGCCAGCTCACCATCACAGGGAGCCGCTAACTATGGCTACACCTTC
-	TRBJ2-1	TRBV7-3	-	CASSLEGPRGREQFF	TGTGCCAGCAGCTTAGAGGGCCCCCGGGGCCGGGAGCAGTTCTTC
-	TRBJ1-1	TRBV28	-	CASSSRVGSEAFF	TGTGCCAGCAGTTCCAGGGTCGGGTCTGAAGCTTTCTTT
few	TRBJ2-3	TRBV11-1	TRBD1	CASSIGTGLRDTQYF	TGTGCCAGCAGCATCGGGACAGGGCTACGAGATACGCAGTATTTT
few	TRBJ2-3	TRBV5-1	-	CASSSGSRGPTDTQYF	TGCGCCAGCAGCTCAGGATCCAGGGGACCCACAGATACGCAGTATTTT
-	TRBJ2-1	TRBV7-2	-	CASSLVGGPSYNEQFF	TGTGCCAGCAGCTTAGTAGGCGGGCCCTCCTACAATGAGCAGTTCTTC
-	TRBJ2-3	TRBV4-3	TRBD2	CASSQGHVGGSGDTQYF	TGCGCCAGCAGCCAAGGACACGTCGGCGGGAGTGGAGATACGCAGTATTTT
few	TRBJ2-2	TRBV9	-	CASTSEGRGTGELFF	TGTGCCAGCACCTCCGAGGGGAGAGGCACCGGGGAGCTGTTTTTT
-	TRBJ2-1	TRBV20-1	-	CSARAMGRGQGYNEQFF	TGCAGTGCTAGAGCCATGGGCCGGGGGCAGGGTTACAATGAGCAGTTCTTC
few	TRBJ2-2	TRBV20-1	-	CSASRGNTGELFF	TGCAGTGCTAGCCGGGGAAACACCGGGGAGCTGTTTTTT
-	TRBJ2-7	TRBV7-2	-	CASSLATVSSYEQYF	TGTGCCAGCAGCTTAGCTACTGTCAGCTCCTACGAGCAGTACTTC
-	TRBJ2-7	TRBV10-3	TRBD1	CAVGQGGDEQYF	TGTGCCGTGGGACAGGGAGGAGACGAGCAGTACTTC
few	TRBJ2-1	TRBV5-1	-	CASSGGELNEQFF	TGCGCCAGCAGCGGAGGGGAGCTCAATGAGCAGTTCTTC
few	TRBJ2-1	TRBV7-3	-	CASSLGDLQYEQFF	TGTGCCAGCAGTTTAGGGGATTTACAATATGAGCAGTTCTTC
few	TRBJ1-2	TRBV5-8	-	CASSLARGGGYTF	TGTGCCAGCAGCTTGGCAAGGGGAGGCGGCTACACCTTC
few	TRBJ2-3	TRBV7-2	-	CASSLRGTRADTQYF	TGTGCCAGCAGCTTAAGGGGAACTCGGGCAGATACGCAGTATTTT
few	TRBJ2-2	TRBV19	-	CASSWRLNTGELFF	TGTGCCAGTAGTTGGAGGTTAAACACCGGGGAGCTGTTTTTT
many	TRBJ2-1	TRBV4-3	TRBD1	CASSQGAGTGGYNEQFF	TGCGCCAGCAGCCAAGGGGCCGGGACAGGGGGGTACAATGAGCAGTTCTTC
-	TRBJ2-1	TRBV20-1	-	CSARAQAAYNEQFF	TGCAGTGCTAGGGCACAGGCGGCCTACAATGAGCAGTTCTTC
few	TRBJ2-3	TRBV5-5	-	CASSLVPSPTDTQYF	TGTGCCAGCAGCTTGGTTCCCTCTCCCACAGATACGCAGTATTTT
-	TRBJ2-1	TRBV30	-	CAWKGESSYNEQFF	TGTGCCTGGAAGGGGGAAAGCTCCTACAATGAGCAGTTCTTC
-	TRBJ2-7	TRBV3-1	-	CASSQEAWGSEQYF	TGTGCCAGCAGCCAAGAAGCATGGGGGAGCGAGCAGTACTTC
-	TRBJ2-3	TRBV7-9	-	CASSQQDTQYF	TGTGCCAGCAGCCAACAAGATACGCAGTATTTT